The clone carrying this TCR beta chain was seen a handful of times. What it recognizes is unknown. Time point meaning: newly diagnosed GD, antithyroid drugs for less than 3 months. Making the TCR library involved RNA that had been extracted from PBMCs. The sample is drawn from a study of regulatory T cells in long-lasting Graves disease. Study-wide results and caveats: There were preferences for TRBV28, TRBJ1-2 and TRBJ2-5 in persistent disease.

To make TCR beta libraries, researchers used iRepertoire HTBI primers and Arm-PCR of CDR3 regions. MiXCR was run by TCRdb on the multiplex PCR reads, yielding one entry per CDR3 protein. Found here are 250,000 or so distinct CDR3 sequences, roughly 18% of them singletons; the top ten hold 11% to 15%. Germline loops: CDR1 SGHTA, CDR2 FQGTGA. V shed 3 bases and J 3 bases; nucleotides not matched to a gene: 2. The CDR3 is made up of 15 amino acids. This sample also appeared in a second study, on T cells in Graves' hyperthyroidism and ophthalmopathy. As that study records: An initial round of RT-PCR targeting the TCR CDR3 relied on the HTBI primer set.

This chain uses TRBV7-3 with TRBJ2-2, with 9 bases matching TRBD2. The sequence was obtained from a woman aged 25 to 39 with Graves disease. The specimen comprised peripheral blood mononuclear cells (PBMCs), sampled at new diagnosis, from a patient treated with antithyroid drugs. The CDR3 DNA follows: TGTGCCAGCAGCTTGGCGGGGGGGCACACCGGGGAGCTGTTTTTT. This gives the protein CASSLAGGHTGELFF.